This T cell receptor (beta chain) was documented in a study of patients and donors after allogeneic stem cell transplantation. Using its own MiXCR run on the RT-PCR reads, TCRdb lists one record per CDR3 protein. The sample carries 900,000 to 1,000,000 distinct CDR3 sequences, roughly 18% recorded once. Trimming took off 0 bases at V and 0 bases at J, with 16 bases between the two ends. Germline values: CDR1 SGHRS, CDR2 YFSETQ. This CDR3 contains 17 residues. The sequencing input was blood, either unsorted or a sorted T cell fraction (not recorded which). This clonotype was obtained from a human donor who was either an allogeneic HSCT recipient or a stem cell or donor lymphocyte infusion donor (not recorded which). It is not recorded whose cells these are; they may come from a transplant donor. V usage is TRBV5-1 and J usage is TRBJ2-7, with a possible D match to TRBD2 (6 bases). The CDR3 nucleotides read TGCGCCAGCAGCTTGGTCGGAGGGGACGTCAGCTCCTACGAGCAGTACTTC. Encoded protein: CASSLVGGDVSSYEQYF.